The 29 T cell receptor beta chains below come from one sample, sequenced in a study of human T cells and chemical hapten exposure. TCRdb re-analysed the RACE reads in MiXCR, keeping a single row per CDR3 protein. This sample carries about 140,000 distinct CDR3 sequences, 12% of them seen once, and the ten largest clones take roughly 1.4%. The sample's time point: patch test 2, 6 weeks after DPC sensitization. As to treatment: therapeutic diphenylcyclopropenone sensitization with weekly scalp DPC. The sequencing here drew on whole blood, taken in connection with sensitization to the hapten diphenylcyclopropenone (DPC). The source is a woman in her forties or fifties with alopecia areata. Some clones in this sample may be carry-over from other donors' samples.

This clonotype has a handful of counts. The rearrangement links TRBV7-2 to TRBJ1-5; no clear D gene. The V and J ends lost 1 base and 0 bases respectively, with 7 bases between them. Per germline, CDR1 SGHTA and CDR2 FQGNSA. The CDR3 loop spans 15 amino acids. CDR3 sequence: CASSLEQYSNQPQHF. CDR3 sequence (DNA): TGTGCCAGCAGCTTAGAACAGTATAGCAATCAGCCCCAGCATTTT.

This clonotype has only a few counts. The rearrangement joins TRBV30 to TRBJ2-1; no clear D gene. The CDR3 runs to 12 residues. Trimming left V 0 bases short and J 6 bases short, with 6 bases between. CDR1 and CDR2 from the germline V gene are GTSNPN and SVGIG (reference sequence). The CDR3 protein is CAWSVSTNEQFF. The CDR3 DNA reads TGTGCCTGGAGTGTATCTACCAATGAGCAGTTCTTC.

The rearrangement joins TRBV9 to TRBJ2-5, with D uncertain. Germline V CDR1 and CDR2: SGDLS, YYNGEE. The germline V and J ends were trimmed by 0 bases and 3 bases, with 6 bases remaining between them. This CDR3 is built from 13 residues. The DNA for the CDR3 is TGTGCCAGCAGCGTAGAGGGTGAAGAGACCCAGTACTTC. Protein: CASSVEGEETQYF.

In this sample, this clonotype turned up a few times. The CDR3 region is CASSQGGRSYGYTF. The CDR3 DNA is TGCGCCAGCAGCCAAGGGGGCAGGAGCTATGGCTACACCTTC. The chain joins TRBV4-3 to TRBJ1-2; D might be TRBD1 (5 bases). Trimming removed 1 base at V and 4 bases at J, with 10 bases between. CDR1 and CDR2 from the germline V gene are LGHNA and YSLEER. The length of the CDR3 is 14 residues.

This clonotype has a count of ten or more. V usage is TRBV7-3 and J usage is TRBJ2-1; D is perhaps TRBD2 (5 bases). Germline V gene lookup returns CDR1 SGHTA and CDR2 FQGTGA. The CDR3 is 13 residues long. V gave up 0 bases and J gave up 8 bases, with 8 bases separating them. The CDR3 nucleotides read TGTGCCAGCAGCTTAACGGCTAGCCATGAGCAGTTCTTC. Translating gives CASSLTASHEQFF.

This clonotype was counted a few times. This sequence joins TRBV6-5 and TRBJ2-7; D ambiguous. CDR1 is MNHEY, CDR2 SVGAGI, per germline. V lost 4 bases and J lost 3, with 13 bases in between. CDR3 size: 14 residues. In nucleotides, the CDR3 is TGTGCCAGCAGTTCCCCCCACAGTAACTACGAGCAGTACTTC. This encodes CASSSPHSNYEQYF.

This chain connects TRBV4-3 to TRBJ1-3, with D uncertain. This CDR3 has 15 amino acids. CDR1 and CDR2 from the germline V gene are LGHNA and YSLEER. V was clipped by 1 base and J by 16 bases, with 23 bases between them. CDR3 in DNA: TGCGCCAGCAGCCAAGTAGTTGAATTCCCTTCCCAAGCCTATTTT. Residues: CASSQVVEFPSQAYF.

CDR3 sequence (DNA): TGTGCCAGTAGTATCCGGGATCAGCCCCAGCATTTT. It yields the protein CASSIRDQPQHF. The chain is built from TRBV19 and TRBJ1-5; no definite D call. V was trimmed by 3 bases and J by 5 bases, leaving 5 bases between them. This CDR3 has 12 amino acids. Germline CDR1 is LNHDA and CDR2 is SQIVND (reference sequence).

This clonotype has more than one count but fewer than ten. V usage is TRBV6-2 or TRBV6-3 and J usage is TRBJ2-1; 8 nucleotides align to TRBD2. The V and J ends lost 7 bases and 1 base, in that order; junction bases with no gene match: 12. Germline CDR1 reads MNHEY; CDR2 reads SVGEGT. CDR3 length: 17 amino acids. CDR3 bases: TGTGCCAGCACGGGAGCGGGAGAGTTTGGGTCCTACAATGAGCAGTTCTTC. Translated: CASTGAGEFGSYNEQFF.

The chain couples TRBV9 to TRBJ1-1, with D possibly matching TRBD1 (6 bases). There are 14 residues in the CDR3. Trimming removed 0 bases at V and 5 bases at J, with 11 bases between. The germline gives CDR1 SGDLS, CDR2 YYNGEE. The CDR3 sequence is CASSVGQGHTEAFF. The DNA for the CDR3 is TGTGCCAGCAGCGTAGGCCAGGGACATACTGAAGCTTTCTTT.

The chain uses TRBV5-4 and TRBJ2-7, with 9 bases identical to TRBD1. The CDR3 runs 16 residues. V lost 1 base and J lost 1; bases outside the gene matches: 6. The germline V gene has CDR1 SGHNT and CDR2 YYREEE (reference sequence). CDR3 sequence: CASSLSVGTGSYEQYF. The DNA for the CDR3 is TGTGCCAGCAGCTTGAGCGTCGGGACAGGGTCCTACGAGCAGTACTTC.

This clonotype was counted between two and nine times. CDR3 amino acids: CASSFGQGAGELFF. CDR3 coding DNA: TGTGCCAGCAGTTTTGGACAGGGGGCCGGGGAGCTGTTTTTT. The J gene is TRBJ2-2, the V gene TRBV12-3 or TRBV12-4, with TRBD1 matching 10 bases. V shed 3 bases, J shed 6 bases, and the junction held 1 base outside the gene matches. CDR3 length: 14 amino acids.

The rearrangement joins TRBV10-3 to TRBJ2-3; 11 nucleotides agree with TRBD2. The CDR3 extends over 14 amino acids. Germline V gene data show CDR1 as ENHRY and CDR2 as SYGVKD. J lost 2 bases, V lost 10 bases, and 5 bases had no gene match. The CDR3 DNA reads as TGTGCCACCAGACTAGCGGGATCCACAGATACGCAGTATTTT. This translates into CATRLAGSTDTQYF.

The table lists this clonotype with a few counts. CDR3 amino acids: CSARTDRDIGMNTEAFF. The CDR3, as DNA: TGCAGTGCTAGGACTGACAGGGATATTGGGATGAACACTGAAGCTTTCTTT. This chain uses TRBV20-1 with TRBJ1-1, with TRBD1 matching 7 bases. CDR3 length: 17 residues. Germline loops: CDR1 DFQATT, CDR2 SNEGSKA (reference sequence). Trimming took 3 bases from V and 0 from J; bases not matched to a gene: 13.

This clonotype has only a few counts. The V and J genes are TRBV6-6 and TRBJ2-3; 9 positions agree with TRBD1. The CDR3 contains 15 residues. Germline CDR1 is MNHNY and CDR2 is SVGAGI (reference sequence). Trimming removed 2 bases from V and 4 bases from J; junction bases left unmatched: 4. The CDR3 DNA follows: TGTGCCAGCAGTTACCGGGACAGGGCTGCAGATACGCAGTATTTT. This encodes CASSYRDRAADTQYF.

This clonotype was recorded at least ten times. The rearrangement uses TRBV7-2 and TRBJ1-4, with D possibly being TRBD1 (5 bases). The CDR3 runs to 14 residues. Between the trimmed V and J ends, which lost 6 bases and 4 bases, there was a span of 12 bases. Germline V gene lookup returns CDR1 SGHTA and CDR2 FQGNSA. The CDR3 loop reads CASSYQGGNEKLFF. CDR3 bases: TGTGCCAGCAGTTACCAGGGAGGTAATGAAAAACTGTTTTTT.

This chain joins TRBV11-2 and TRBJ2-2, with D possibly TRBD2 on 6 matching bases. Germline V gene data show CDR1 as SGHAT and CDR2 as FQNNGV. Deletions cut 0 bases from V and 5 bases from J, with 10 bases between. This CDR3 is 15 amino acids long. In DNA, the CDR3 is TGTGCCAGCAGCTTAGAACTAGCCGGGACCGGGGAGCTGTTTTTT. Its translation is CASSLELAGTGELFF.

DNA for the CDR3: TGCGCCAGCAGCACTTCGCCGGGGGTCGGCGGGCAGTACTTC. Its protein is CASSTSPGVGGQYF. V is TRBV5-1 and J is TRBJ2-7; tentative D call: TRBD2 (6 bases). Between the trimmed V and J ends, which lost 4 bases and 9 bases, there was a span of 20 bases. Per the germline V gene, CDR1 is SGHRS and CDR2 is YFSETQ. This CDR3 is built from 14 residues. The full variable domain, rest sourced from reference TRBV5-1 and TRBJ2-7, is KAGVTQTPRYLIKTRGQQVTLSCSPISGHRSVSWYQQTPGQGLQFLFEYFSETQRNKGNFPGRFSGRQFSNSRSEMNVSTLELGDSALYLCASSTSPGVGGQYFGPGTRLTVT.

The chain couples TRBV7-9 to TRBJ2-7; TRBD2 matches at 15 bases. The CDR3 is 20 amino acids. Germline-derived CDR1 and CDR2 are SEHNR and FQNEAQ (reference sequence). V lost 3 bases, J lost 5 bases, and 17 bases stayed unmatched. In DNA, the CDR3 is TGTGCCAGCAGCTTCCAGATCCCGGGACTAGCGGGAGGCCCCCTCAACGAGCAGTACTTC. Its translation: CASSFQIPGLAGGPLNEQYF. The full variable domain, completed using reference TRBV7-9 and TRBJ2-7, is DTGVSQNPRHKITKRGQNVTFRCDPISEHNRLYWYRQTLGQGPEFLTYFQNEAQLEKSRLLSDRFSAERPKGSFSTLEIQRTEQGDSAMYLCASSFQIPGLAGGPLNEQYFGPGTRLTVT.

This chain joins TRBV5-1 and TRBJ2-2, with 7 bases lining up with TRBD1. The germline CDR1 and CDR2 sequences are SGHRS and YFSETQ. This CDR3 region has 14 residues. Trimming cost V 4 bases and J 9 bases; bases outside gene matches: 9. The chain's CDR3 is CASSVARGFWELFF. The DNA of the CDR3 is TGCGCCAGCAGCGTCGCCAGGGGGTTCTGGGAGCTGTTTTTT.

This clonotype was picked up a small number of times. The chain couples TRBV16 to TRBJ1-2; TRBD1 matches at 8 bases. V was pared by 4 bases and J by 8 bases, with 6 bases of the junction left unmatched. The CDR3 has 13 residues. From germline, CDR1 is KGHSY and CDR2 FQNENV. This chain's CDR3 is CASSLDRGAGYTF. As DNA, the CDR3 is TGTGCCAGCAGCCTTGACAGGGGCGCGGGCTACACCTTC.

The chain joins TRBV7-9 to TRBJ2-3; 9 bases are shared with TRBD2. The germline V gene has CDR1 SEHNR and CDR2 FQNEAQ (reference sequence). The CDR3 sequence is 15 residues long. The J segment lost 3 bases and the V segment lost 8 bases, leaving 9 bases of the junction unmatched. The CDR3 reads CASVGSGSGTDTQYF. CDR3 sequence (DNA): TGTGCCAGCGTAGGTAGCGGGAGCGGGACAGATACGCAGTATTTT.

A few counts support this clonotype. The gene calls are TRBV4-2 and TRBJ1-1; 7 nucleotides align to TRBD1. The germline V gene has CDR1 LGHNA and CDR2 YNFKEQ. The trim removed 2 bases at V and 1 base at J, leaving 4 bases unmatched. This CDR3 contains 15 residues. The CDR3 coding sequence is TGTGCCAGCAGCCAACGACAGGGATGGAACACTGAAGCTTTCTTT. This gives the protein CASSQRQGWNTEAFF.

Only a few counts were recorded for this clonotype. V usage is TRBV20-1 and J usage is TRBJ1-1; the D is unclear. The CDR3 has 12 residues. Germline V gene data show CDR1 as DFQATT and CDR2 as SNEGSKA (reference sequence). The germline V and J ends were trimmed by 2 bases and 1 base, with 5 bases remaining between them. The CDR3 bases are TGCAGTGCTAGACAGAGGAACACTGAAGCTTTCTTT. It specifies CSARQRNTEAFF.

This clonotype was picked up a small number of times. The chain employs TRBV7-3 and TRBJ1-6, with unresolved D. This CDR3 is 14 amino acids long. Germline lookup yields CDR1 SGHTA and CDR2 FQGTGA. Trimming shortened V by 0 bases and J by 4 bases, and 4 bases separated the two germline ends. The CDR3 loop is CASSLTGYNSPLHF. CDR3 sequence (DNA): TGTGCCAGCAGCTTAACGGGGTATAATTCACCCCTCCACTTT.

CDR3 sequence (DNA): TGCAGCGTTGTGACTACGAACACCGGGGAGCTGTTTTTT. Its translation: CSVVTTNTGELFF. J is TRBJ2-2 and V is TRBV29-1, with D possibly TRBD2 on 5 matching bases. In germline, CDR1 is SQVTM, CDR2 ANQGSEA. V was pared by 4 bases and J by 0 bases, with 6 bases between. The CDR3 is made up of 13 amino acids.

The chain recombines TRBV11-3 with TRBJ2-1, with a possible D match to TRBD2 (6 bases). Trimming shortened V by 5 bases and J by 2 bases, and 16 bases separated the two germline ends. Germline lookup yields CDR1 SGHNT and CDR2 YENEEA. The CDR3 runs 16 residues. The CDR3 DNA follows: TGTGCCAGCAGCCCGACTAGAGCGCGGCCCTACAATGAGCAGTTCTTC. It translates to CASSPTRARPYNEQFF.

This clonotype was detected only a few times. The chain links TRBV7-2 to TRBJ1-1, with unresolved D. This CDR3 region has 16 residues. Germline V gene lookup returns CDR1 SGHTA and CDR2 FQGNSA. The ends were cut back, 5 bases at V and 2 bases at J, with 18 bases in the middle. The CDR3 nucleotides read TGTGCCAGCAGCCGTCAAGGGCGGCAGGTAAACACTGAAGCTTTCTTT. This translates into CASSRQGRQVNTEAFF. The full variable domain, with the rest looked up from reference TRBV7-2 and TRBJ1-1, is GAGVSQSPSNKVTEKGKDVELRCDPISGHTALYWYRQSLGQGLEFLIYFQGNSAPDKSGLPSDRFSAERTGGSVSTLTIQRTQQEDSAVYLCASSRQGRQVNTEAFFGQGTRLTVV.

This clonotype turned up a few times. V usage is TRBV5-1 and J usage is TRBJ1-1; D possibly corresponds to TRBD1 (6 bases). The CDR3 contains 13 residues. Germline V gives CDR1 SGHRS, CDR2 YFSETQ. V was clipped by 0 bases and J by 3 bases, with 6 bases between them. CDR3 nucleotide sequence: TGCGCCAGCAGCTTGGGACAGGACACTGAAGCTTTCTTT. This encodes CASSLGQDTEAFF.